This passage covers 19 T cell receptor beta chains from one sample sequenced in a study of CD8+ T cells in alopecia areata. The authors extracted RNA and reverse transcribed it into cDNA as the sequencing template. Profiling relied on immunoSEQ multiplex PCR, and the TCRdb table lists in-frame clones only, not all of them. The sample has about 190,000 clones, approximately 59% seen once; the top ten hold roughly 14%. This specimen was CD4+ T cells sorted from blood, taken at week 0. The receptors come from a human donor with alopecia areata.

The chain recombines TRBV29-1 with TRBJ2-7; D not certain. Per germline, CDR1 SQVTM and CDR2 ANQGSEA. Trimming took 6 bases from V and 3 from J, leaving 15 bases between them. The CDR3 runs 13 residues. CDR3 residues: CSVQPVENYEQYF. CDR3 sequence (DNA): TGCAGCGTCCAACCCGTTGAAAACTACGAGCAGTACTTC.

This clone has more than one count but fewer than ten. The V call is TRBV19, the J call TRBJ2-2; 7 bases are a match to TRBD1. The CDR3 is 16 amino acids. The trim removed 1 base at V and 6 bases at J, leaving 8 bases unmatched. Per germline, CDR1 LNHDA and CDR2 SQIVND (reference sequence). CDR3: CASSIGPGQISGELFF. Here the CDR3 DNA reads TGTGCCAGTAGTATAGGCCCGGGACAGATTTCCGGGGAGCTGTTTTTT.

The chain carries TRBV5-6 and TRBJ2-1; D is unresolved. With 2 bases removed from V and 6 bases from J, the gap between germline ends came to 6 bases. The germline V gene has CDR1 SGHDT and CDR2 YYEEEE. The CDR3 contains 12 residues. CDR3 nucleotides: TGTGCCAGCAGCTTTATCTCCAATGAGCAGTTCTTC. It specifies CASSFISNEQFF.

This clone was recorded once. The CDR3 DNA reads TGTGCCAGCCGCCCGACTAGCACAGATACGCAGTATTTT. Its protein is CASRPTSTDTQYF. The chain employs TRBV7-8 and TRBJ2-3; D unclear. Trimming removed 8 bases from V and 0 bases from J, with 9 bases in between. This CDR3 spans 13 amino acids. Germline lookup yields CDR1 SGHVS and CDR2 FQNEAQ. Together with reference TRBV7-8 and TRBJ2-3, the CDR3 gives the full variable domain: GAGVSQSPRYKVAKRGQDVALRCDPISGHVSLFWYQQALGQGPEFLTYFQNEAQLDKSGLPSDRFFAERPEGSVSTLKIQRTQQEDSAVYLCASRPTSTDTQYFGPGTRLTVL.

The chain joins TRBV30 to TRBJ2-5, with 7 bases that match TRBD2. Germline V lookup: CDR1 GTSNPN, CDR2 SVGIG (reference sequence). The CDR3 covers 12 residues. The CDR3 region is CVMSGGGETQYF. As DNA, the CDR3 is TGTGTGATGTCGGGCGGGGGAGAGACCCAGTACTTC.

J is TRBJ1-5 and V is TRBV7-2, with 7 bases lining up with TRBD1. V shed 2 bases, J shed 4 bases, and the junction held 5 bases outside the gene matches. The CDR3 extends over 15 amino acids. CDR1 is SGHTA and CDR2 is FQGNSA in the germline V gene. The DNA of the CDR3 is TGTGCCAGCAGCTTATCCCAACAGGGGAATCAGCCCCAGCATTTT. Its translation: CASSLSQQGNQPQHF.

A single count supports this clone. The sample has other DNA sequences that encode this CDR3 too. The CDR3 DNA reads TGCGCCAGCAGCTTGGAGGGGACGGAAGAGACCCAGTACTTC. Its protein product is CASSLEGTEETQYF. The genes are TRBV5-1 and TRBJ2-5; either TRBD1 or TRBD2 may fit D (5 bases each). The V gene lost 0 bases and the J gene lost 3 bases, with 9 bases spanning the gap. Germline V gene sequence: CDR1 SGHRS, CDR2 YFSETQ. This CDR3 contains 14 residues. Full variable domain (outside the CDR3, taken from reference TRBV5-1 and TRBJ2-5): KAGVTQTPRYLIKTRGQQVTLSCSPISGHRSVSWYQQTPGQGLQFLFEYFSETQRNKGNFPGRFSGRQFSNSRSEMNVSTLELGDSALYLCASSLEGTEETQYFGPGTRLLVL.

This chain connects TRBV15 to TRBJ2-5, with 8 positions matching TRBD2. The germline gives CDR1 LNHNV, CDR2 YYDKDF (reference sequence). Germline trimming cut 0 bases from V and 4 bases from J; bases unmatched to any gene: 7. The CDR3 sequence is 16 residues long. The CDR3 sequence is CATSRDRAGVGETQYF. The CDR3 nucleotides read TGTGCCACCAGCAGAGATCGAGCGGGGGTCGGAGAGACCCAGTACTTC.

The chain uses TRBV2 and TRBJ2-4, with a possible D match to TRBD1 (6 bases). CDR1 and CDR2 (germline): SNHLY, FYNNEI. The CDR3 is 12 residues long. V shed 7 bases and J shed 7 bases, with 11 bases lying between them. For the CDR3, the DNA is TGTGCCAGCAAGATCGGACAGAACATTCAGTACTTC. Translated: CASKIGQNIQYF.

The DNA of the CDR3 is TGCGCCAGCAGTCACTGGGACAGCTGGAATTCACCCCTCCACTTT. It specifies CASSHWDSWNSPLHF. The chain joins TRBV23-1 to TRBJ1-6; TRBD1 aligns across 7 bases. TRBV23-1 is noted as an ORF with a role that remains uncertain. Trimming took 3 bases from V and 7 from J; bases not matched to a gene: 6. This CDR3 is built from 15 residues.

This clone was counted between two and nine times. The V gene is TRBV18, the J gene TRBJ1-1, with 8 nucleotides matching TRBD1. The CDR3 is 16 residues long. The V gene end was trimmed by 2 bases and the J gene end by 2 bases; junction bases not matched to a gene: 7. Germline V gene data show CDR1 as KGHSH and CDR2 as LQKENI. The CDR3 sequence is CASSPGQGGHNTEAFF. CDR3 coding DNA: TGTGCCAGCTCACCAGGACAGGGCGGTCATAACACTGAAGCTTTCTTT.

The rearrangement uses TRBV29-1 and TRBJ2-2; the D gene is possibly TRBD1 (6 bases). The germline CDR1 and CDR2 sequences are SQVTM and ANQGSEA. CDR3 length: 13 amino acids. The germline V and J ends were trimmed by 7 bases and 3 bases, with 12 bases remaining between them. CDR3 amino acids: CSAYKGDTGELFF. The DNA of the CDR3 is TGCAGCGCATACAAGGGGGACACCGGGGAGCTGTTTTTT.

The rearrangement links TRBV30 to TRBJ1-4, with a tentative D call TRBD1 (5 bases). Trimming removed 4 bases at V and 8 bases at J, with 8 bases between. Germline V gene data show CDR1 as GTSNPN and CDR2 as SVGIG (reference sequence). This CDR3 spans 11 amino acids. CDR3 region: CAWTRGEKLFF. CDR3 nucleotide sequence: TGTGCCTGGACGAGGGGCGAAAAACTGTTTTTT. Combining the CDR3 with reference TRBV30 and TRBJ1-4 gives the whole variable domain SQTIHQWPATLVQPVGSPLSLECTVEGTSNPNLYWYRQAAGRGLQLLFYSVGIGQISSEVPQNLSASRPQDRQFILSSKKLLLSDSGFYLCAWTRGEKLFFGSGTQLSVL.

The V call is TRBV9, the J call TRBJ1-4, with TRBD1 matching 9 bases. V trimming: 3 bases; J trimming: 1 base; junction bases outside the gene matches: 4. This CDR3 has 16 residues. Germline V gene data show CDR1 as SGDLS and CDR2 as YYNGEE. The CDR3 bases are TGTGCCAGCAGCGAAGGGACAGGGAGAACTAATGAAAAACTGTTTTTT. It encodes CASSEGTGRTNEKLFF.

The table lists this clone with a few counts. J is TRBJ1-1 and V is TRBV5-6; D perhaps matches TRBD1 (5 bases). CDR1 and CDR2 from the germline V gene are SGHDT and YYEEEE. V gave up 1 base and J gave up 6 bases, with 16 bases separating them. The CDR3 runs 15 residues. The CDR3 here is CASSLYGGRMAEAFF. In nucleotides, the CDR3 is TGTGCCAGCAGCTTGTACGGGGGAAGGATGGCTGAAGCTTTCTTT.

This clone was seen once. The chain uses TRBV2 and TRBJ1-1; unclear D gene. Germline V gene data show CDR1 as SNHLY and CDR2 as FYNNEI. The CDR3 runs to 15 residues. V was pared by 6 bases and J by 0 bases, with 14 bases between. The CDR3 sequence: CASRPELIMNTEAFF. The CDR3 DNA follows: TGTGCCAGCAGGCCCGAATTAATCATGAACACTGAAGCTTTCTTT. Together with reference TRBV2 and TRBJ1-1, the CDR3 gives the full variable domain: EPEVTQTPSHQVTQMGQEVILRCVPISNHLYFYWYRQILGQKVEFLVSFYNNEISEKSEIFDDQFSVERPDGSNFTLKIRSTKLEDSAMYFCASRPELIMNTEAFFGQGTRLTVV.

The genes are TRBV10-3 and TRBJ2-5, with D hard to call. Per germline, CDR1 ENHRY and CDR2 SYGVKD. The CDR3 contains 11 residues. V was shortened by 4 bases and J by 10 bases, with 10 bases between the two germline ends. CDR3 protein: CAISAEGNQYF. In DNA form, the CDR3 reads TGTGCCATCAGTGCGGAAGGTAACCAGTACTTC.

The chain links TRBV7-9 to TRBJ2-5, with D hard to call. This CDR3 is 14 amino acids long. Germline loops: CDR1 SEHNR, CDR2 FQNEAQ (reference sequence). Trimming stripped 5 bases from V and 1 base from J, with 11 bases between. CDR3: CASSLNSPQETQYF. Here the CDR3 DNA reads TGTGCCAGCAGCCTGAACAGTCCCCAAGAGACCCAGTACTTC.

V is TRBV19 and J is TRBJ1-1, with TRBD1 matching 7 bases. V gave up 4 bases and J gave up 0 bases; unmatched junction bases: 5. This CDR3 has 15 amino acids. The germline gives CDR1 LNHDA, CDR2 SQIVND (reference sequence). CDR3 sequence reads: CASSRGQTLNTEAFF. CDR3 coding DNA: TGTGCCAGTAGTAGGGGACAGACCTTGAACACTGAAGCTTTCTTT.